A single sample is the source of the 16 T cell receptor beta chains below, sequenced in a study of blood T cells in healthy people across ages. The second PCR ran about 6 to 11 cycles with a sample-barcoded 5' primer and J-beta primers. TCRdb processed the 5' RACE reads anew with MiXCR; each CDR3 protein has one entry. The data hold around 1.5 million distinct CDR3 sequences, with 45% to 70% observed a single time. Sequenced: blood. These receptors were taken from a man aged 18 to 29 in good health.

In regard to this clonotype: A read error may produce the germline difference seen at one junction end. The V gene is TRBV27, the J gene TRBJ2-7; TRBD1 aligns across 11 bases. Germline values: CDR1 MNHEY, CDR2 SMNVEV (reference sequence). This CDR3 contains 15 residues. The CDR3 DNA reads TGTGCCAACAGTTTAACAGGACAGGGGGCAAGTGAGCAGTACTTC. Its protein product is CANSLTGQGASEQYF.

This clonotype turned up a few times. V gene TRBV7-9 combines with J gene TRBJ2-5; perhaps TRBD2 as D (6 bases). Deletions cut 4 bases from V and 2 bases from J, with 23 bases between. The CDR3 covers 18 residues. Germline loops: CDR1 SEHNR, CDR2 FQNEAQ (reference sequence). This CDR3 reads CASSSSILGSLKQETQYF. The CDR3 region has the DNA TGTGCCAGCAGCTCATCCATTCTCGGGAGTCTTAAACAAGAGACCCAGTACTTC.

DNA of the CDR3: TGCAGCGCCATGGCCCCCGTCTCGGGTGAAAAACTGTTTTTT. It is translated as CSAMAPVSGEKLFF. The genes are TRBV29-1 and TRBJ1-4, with unresolved D. The germline V gene has CDR1 SQVTM and CDR2 ANQGSEA. CDR3 length: 14 amino acids. Trimming removed 7 bases from V and 7 bases from J, with 19 bases in between.

The DNA of the CDR3 is TGTGCCAGCAGCCCCCCTGGCGTCGCCGAGCAGTACTTC. Translated, it gives CASSPPGVAEQYF. This chain joins TRBV7-9 and TRBJ2-7, with D unresolved. V lost 5 bases and J 6 bases, leaving 14 bases between the germline ends. This CDR3 has 13 residues. Per germline, CDR1 SEHNR and CDR2 FQNEAQ (reference sequence).

This chain uses TRBV21-1 with TRBJ2-1; TRBD2 reflects the table's D call only, with no check against the DNA. TRBV21-1 is tagged as a pseudogene. The CDR3 runs to 14 residues. The CDR3 reads CASSKGLEGHEQFF. The CDR3 DNA follows: TGTGCCAGCAGCAAAGGCTTGGAGGGACATGAGCAGTTCTTC.

This clonotype was seen just once. Its ends do not fully match the called genes, so a read error is possible. The CDR3, as DNA: TGTGCCGGCAGTTACTACAGGAGCACAGATACGCAGTATTTT. Translated, it gives CAGSYYRSTDTQYF. The chain couples TRBV12-3 or TRBV12-4 to TRBJ2-3; tentatively, D is TRBD1 (5 bases). The CDR3 extends over 14 amino acids.

This chain links TRBV6-6 with TRBJ1-4; D is unclear. Germline values: CDR1 MNHNY, CDR2 SVGAGI (reference sequence). This CDR3 region has 15 residues. V lost 4 bases to trimming and J lost 7 bases, with 16 bases between them. The CDR3 spells CASSSLGATGEKLFF. For the CDR3, the DNA is TGTGCCAGCAGTTCGCTCGGAGCCACTGGTGAAAAACTGTTTTTT.

CDR3: CATSTQGGGEQYF. The CDR3 DNA sequence: TGTGCCACCAGCACCCAGGGGGGCGGCGAGCAGTACTTC. The chain combines TRBV15 with TRBJ2-7; D might be TRBD1 (7 bases). In germline, CDR1 is LNHNV, CDR2 YYDKDF (reference sequence). The V end lost 4 bases, the J end lost 6 bases, and 13 bases lay between the germline ends. The length of the CDR3 is 13 residues.

This clonotype turned up a few times. J is TRBJ2-3 and V is TRBV24-1; D tentatively reads TRBD1 or TRBD2 (5 bases each). Per the germline V gene, CDR1 is KGHDR and CDR2 is SFDVKD. The CDR3 loop spans 13 amino acids. Trimming cost V 5 bases and J 1 base, with 6 bases left between them. The CDR3, as DNA: TGTGCCACCAGTGGGGACCGCACAGATACGCAGTATTTT. Translated: CATSGDRTDTQYF.

The V gene is TRBV6-2 or TRBV6-3, the J gene TRBJ2-3; D is possibly TRBD2 (6 bases). V shed 2 bases and J shed 7 bases, with 19 bases lying between them. CDR1 MNHEY and CDR2 SVGEGT come from the germline V gene. The CDR3 is 16 amino acids. DNA for the CDR3: TGTGCCAGCAGTTACAGGGGCGGGAACGGAGGGAATACGCAGTATTTT. This codes for CASSYRGGNGGNTQYF.

The chain couples TRBV29-1 to TRBJ2-3; 8 bases agree with TRBD2. This CDR3 comprises 15 residues. J lost 1 base, V lost 3 bases, and 6 bases had no gene match. Germline-derived CDR1 and CDR2 are SQVTM and ANQGSEA. This CDR3 is CSVDRTSRGTDTQYF. CDR3 nucleotide sequence: TGCAGCGTTGACCGGACTAGCCGGGGCACAGATACGCAGTATTTT.

In its sample, this clonotype was seen a few times. The gene calls are TRBV4-2 and TRBJ1-5; D ambiguous. CDR3 length: 15 amino acids. The ends were cut back, 0 bases at V and 4 bases at J, with 10 bases in the middle. Looked up from germline, CDR1 is LGHNA and CDR2 is YNFKEQ. Written as DNA, the CDR3 is TGTGCCAGCAGCCAAGATGAGGGATCGAATCAGCCCCAGCATTTT. It encodes CASSQDEGSNQPQHF.

J is TRBJ1-2 and V is TRBV28; D is unresolved. This CDR3 spans 13 amino acids. The germline V and J ends were trimmed by 5 bases and 8 bases, with 15 bases remaining between them. From germline, CDR1 is MDHEN and CDR2 SYDVKM. The CDR3 region has the DNA TGTGCCAGCAGTCTTACGGGGATTGGGGGCTACACCTTC. Translating gives CASSLTGIGGYTF.

The chain employs TRBV20-1 and TRBJ2-1, with 15 bases identical to TRBD2. This CDR3 contains 20 residues. The trim removed 6 bases at V and 0 bases at J, leaving 15 bases unmatched. Germline V gene lookup returns CDR1 DFQATT and CDR2 SNEGSKA (reference sequence). Written as DNA, the CDR3 is TGCAGTGCCAATCACCGGGGCGGGACTAGCGGGAGGCGCTCCTACAATGAGCAGTTCTTC. It translates to CSANHRGGTSGRRSYNEQFF.

CDR3 protein: CASSLEGGGTGELFF. DNA for the CDR3: TGTGCCAGCAGCTTAGAGGGTGGGGGTACCGGGGAGCTGTTTTTT. The chain uses TRBV7-6 and TRBJ2-2; D possibly uses TRBD1 or TRBD2 (5 bases each). Trimming cost V 1 base and J 5 bases, with 11 bases left between them. This CDR3 region has 15 residues. Germline CDR1 and CDR2: SGHVS and FNYEAQ. The full variable domain, completed using reference TRBV7-6 and TRBJ2-2, is GAGVSQSPRYKVTKRGQDVALRCDPISGHVSLYWYRQALGQGPEFLTYFNYEAQQDKSGLPNDRFSAERPEGSISTLTIQRTEQRDSAMYRCASSLEGGGTGELFFGEGSRLTVL.

The chain carries TRBV6-5 and TRBJ2-1, with D perhaps matching TRBD1 or TRBD2 (5 bases each). Trimming cost V 1 base and J 13 bases, with 23 bases left between them. Germline V gene data show CDR1 as MNHEY and CDR2 as SVGAGI. The CDR3 extends over 16 amino acids. This chain's CDR3 is CASSYFGTQGGETQFF. CDR3 in DNA: TGTGCCAGCAGTTACTTTGGGACGCAGGGCGGCGAGACCCAGTTCTTC.